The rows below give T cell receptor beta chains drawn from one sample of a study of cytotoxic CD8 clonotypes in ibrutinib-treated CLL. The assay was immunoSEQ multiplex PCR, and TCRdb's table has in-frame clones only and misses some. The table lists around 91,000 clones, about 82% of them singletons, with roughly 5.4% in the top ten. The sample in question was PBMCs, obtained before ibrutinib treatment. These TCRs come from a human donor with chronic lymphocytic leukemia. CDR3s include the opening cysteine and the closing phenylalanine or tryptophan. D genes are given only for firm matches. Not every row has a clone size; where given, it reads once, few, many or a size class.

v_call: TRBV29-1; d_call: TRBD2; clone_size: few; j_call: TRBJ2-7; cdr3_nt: TGCAGCGTTGTAGGACTAGCGGGATCCTACGAGCAGTACTTC; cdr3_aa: CSVVGLAGSYEQYF
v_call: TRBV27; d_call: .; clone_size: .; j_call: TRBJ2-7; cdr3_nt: TGTGCCAGCAGTTTAATCAGGGGCTACGAGCAGTACTTC; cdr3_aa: CASSLIRGYEQYF
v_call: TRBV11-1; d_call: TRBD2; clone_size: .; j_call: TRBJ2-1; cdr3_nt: TGTGCCAGCAGCTTCCGGGACTACTCCTACAATGAGCAGTTCTTC; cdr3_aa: CASSFRDYSYNEQFF
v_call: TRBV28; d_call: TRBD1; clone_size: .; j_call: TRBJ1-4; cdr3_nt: TGTGCCAGCAGTCCCTTAGGACAGGGTGAAAAACTGTTTTTT; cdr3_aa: CASSPLGQGEKLFF
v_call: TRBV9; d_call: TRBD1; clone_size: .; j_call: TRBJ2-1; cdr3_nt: TGTGCCAGCAGCGTAAAGACAGGGTTCGCATCCTACAATGAGCAGTTCTTC; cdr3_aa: CASSVKTGFASYNEQFF
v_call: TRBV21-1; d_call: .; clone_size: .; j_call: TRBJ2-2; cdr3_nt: TGTGCCAGCAGCAAAGCGCTCGGAGACACCGGGGAGCTGTTTTTT; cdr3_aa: CASSKALGDTGELFF
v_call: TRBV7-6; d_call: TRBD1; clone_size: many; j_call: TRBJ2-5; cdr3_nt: TGTGCCAGCAGCCGGGACAGGGTTTGGGGGGAGACCCAGTACTTC; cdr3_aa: CASSRDRVWGETQYF
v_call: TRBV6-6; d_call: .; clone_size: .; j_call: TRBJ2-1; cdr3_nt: TGTGCCAGCACCATGACAGGTCCGGGTGAGCAGTTCTTC; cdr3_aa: CASTMTGPGEQFF
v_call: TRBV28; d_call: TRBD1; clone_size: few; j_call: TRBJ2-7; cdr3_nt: TGTGCCAGCAGTTCGCCCGGGACAGGGTTCACCTACGAGCAGTACTTC; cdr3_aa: CASSSPGTGFTYEQYF
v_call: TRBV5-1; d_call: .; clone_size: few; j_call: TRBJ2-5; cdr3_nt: TGCGCCAGCAGCTCTCAAGAGACCCAGTACTTC; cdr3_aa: CASSSQETQYF
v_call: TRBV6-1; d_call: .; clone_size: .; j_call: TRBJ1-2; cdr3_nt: TGTGCCACCACCCTAGGAACTGAATATGGCTACACCTTC; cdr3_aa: CATTLGTEYGYTF
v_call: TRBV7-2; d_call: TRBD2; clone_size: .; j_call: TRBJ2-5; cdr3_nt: TGTGCCAGCAGCTTAATGGTAGCGGGAGGCCAAGAGACCCAGTACTTC; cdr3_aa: CASSLMVAGGQETQYF
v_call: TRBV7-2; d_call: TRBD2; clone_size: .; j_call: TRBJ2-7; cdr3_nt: TGTGCCAGCAGCTTAGGACTAGCGGGCGGCCCCGAAGGCGAGCAGTACTTC; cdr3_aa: CASSLGLAGGPEGEQYF
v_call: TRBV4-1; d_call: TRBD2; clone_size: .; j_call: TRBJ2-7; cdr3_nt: TGCGCCAGCAGCCAAAACTCAGGGACTAGCGGGAGAGGAAGATTGTACGAGCAGTACTTC; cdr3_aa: CASSQNSGTSGRGRLYEQYF
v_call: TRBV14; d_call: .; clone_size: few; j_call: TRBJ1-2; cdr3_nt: TGTGCCAGCAGCCAAGTAGGTGGATATGGCTACACCTTC; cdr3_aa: CASSQVGGYGYTF
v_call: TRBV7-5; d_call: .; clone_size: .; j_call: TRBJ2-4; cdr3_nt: TGTGTCAGAAGCTTAGATTCTAGTGGGAGGGCCTGGAGAAACATTCAGTACTTC; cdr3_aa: CVRSLDSSGRAWRNIQYF
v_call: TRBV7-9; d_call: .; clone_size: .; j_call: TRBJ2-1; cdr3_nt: TGTGCCAGTTGGGAAACAAGCTCCTACAATGAGCAGTTCTTC; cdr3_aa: CASWETSSYNEQFF
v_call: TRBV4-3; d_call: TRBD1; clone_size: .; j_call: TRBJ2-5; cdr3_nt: TGCGCCAGCAGCCAGAGGGACAGGGGAGGCGAGACCCAGTACTTC; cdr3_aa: CASSQRDRGGETQYF
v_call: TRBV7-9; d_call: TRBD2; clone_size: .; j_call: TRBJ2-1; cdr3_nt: TGTGCCAGCACCCTGCCCGGGACTAGGTCCTTTAGTCCAAGTGAGCAGTTCTTC; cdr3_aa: CASTLPGTRSFSPSEQFF
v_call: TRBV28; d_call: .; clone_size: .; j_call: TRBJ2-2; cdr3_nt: TGTGCCAGCAGTTCTCCGCCGTGGGGGCATACGAACACCGGGGAGCTGTTTTTT; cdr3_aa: CASSSPPWGHTNTGELFF
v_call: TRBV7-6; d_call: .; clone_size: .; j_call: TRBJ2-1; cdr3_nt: TGTGCCAGCAGCTTGGGGCAGGGAAGGCAGCAAGGTGAGCAGTTCTTC; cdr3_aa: CASSLGQGRQQGEQFF
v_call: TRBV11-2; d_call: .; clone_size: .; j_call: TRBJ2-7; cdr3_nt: TGTGCCAGCAGCGACCCTGTTGGGGGCGGCGAGCAGTACTTC; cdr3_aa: CASSDPVGGGEQYF
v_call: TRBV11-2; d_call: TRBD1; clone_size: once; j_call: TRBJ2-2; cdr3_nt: TGTGCCAGCAGCCCTGGACAGGGGGCGGCCGGGGAGCTGTTTTTT; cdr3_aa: CASSPGQGAAGELFF
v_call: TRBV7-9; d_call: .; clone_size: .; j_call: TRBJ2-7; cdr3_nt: TGTGCCAGCAGAGGTGGTCCGGGGAGGTCCTACGAGCAGTACTTC; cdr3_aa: CASRGGPGRSYEQYF
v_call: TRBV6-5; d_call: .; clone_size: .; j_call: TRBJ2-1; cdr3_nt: TGTGCCAGCAGGGACTCGGGGGGCATTGAGCAGTTCTTC; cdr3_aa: CASRDSGGIEQFF
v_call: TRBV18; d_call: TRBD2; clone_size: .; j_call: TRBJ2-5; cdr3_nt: TGTGCCAGCTCACGACTCTCGTGGGGGGAGGGCCCCCTAGAGACCCAGTACTTC; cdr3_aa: CASSRLSWGEGPLETQYF
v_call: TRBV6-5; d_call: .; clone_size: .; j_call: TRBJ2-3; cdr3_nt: TGTGCCAGCAGCCGGGGAGACGGCACAGATACGCAGTATTTT; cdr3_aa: CASSRGDGTDTQYF
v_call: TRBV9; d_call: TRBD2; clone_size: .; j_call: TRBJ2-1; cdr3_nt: TGTGCCAGCAGCGTAGTTGCGGGAGATTACAATGAGCAGTTCTTC; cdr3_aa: CASSVVAGDYNEQFF
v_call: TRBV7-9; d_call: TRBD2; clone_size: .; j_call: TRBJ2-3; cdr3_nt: TGTGCCAGCAGCTTAGCTAGCGGGAGGGGAATTGCAGATACGCAGTATTTT; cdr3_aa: CASSLASGRGIADTQYF
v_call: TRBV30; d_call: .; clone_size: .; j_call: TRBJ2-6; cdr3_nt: TGTGCCTGGAGTTTTAGGGGGGCCAACGTCCTGACTTTC; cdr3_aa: CAWSFRGANVLTF
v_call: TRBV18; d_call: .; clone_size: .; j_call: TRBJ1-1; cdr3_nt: TGTGCCAGCTCACCAGGCAACAGGTTGAACACTGAAGCTTTCTTT; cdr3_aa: CASSPGNRLNTEAFF
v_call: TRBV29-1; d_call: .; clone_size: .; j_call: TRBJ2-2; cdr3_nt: TGCAGCGTGGAGACGGGGGCCGGGGAGCTGTTTTTT; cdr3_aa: CSVETGAGELFF
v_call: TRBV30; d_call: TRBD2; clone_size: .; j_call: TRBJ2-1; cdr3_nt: TGTGCCTGGAGTTGGCGTAGCGGGAGAGGGAATGAGCAGTTCTTC; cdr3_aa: CAWSWRSGRGNEQFF
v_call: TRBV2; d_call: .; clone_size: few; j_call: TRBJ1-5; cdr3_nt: TGTGCCAGCACCCCAGGGGCAAGGGATCAGCCCCAGCATTTT; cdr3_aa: CASTPGARDQPQHF
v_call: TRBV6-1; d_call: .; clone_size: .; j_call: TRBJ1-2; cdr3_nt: TGTGCCAGCCGACCGCAGCAGAATGCTAACTATGGCTACACCTTC; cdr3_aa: CASRPQQNANYGYTF
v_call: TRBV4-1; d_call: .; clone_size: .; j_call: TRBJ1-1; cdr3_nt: TGCGCCAGCAGCCAAGTAGAACAACCGAACACTGAAGCTTTCTTT; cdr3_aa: CASSQVEQPNTEAFF
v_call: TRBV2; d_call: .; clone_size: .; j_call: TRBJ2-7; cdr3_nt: TGTGCCAGCAGTGAAGGTCGAACGGCAGACTACGAGCAGTACTTC; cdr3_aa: CASSEGRTADYEQYF
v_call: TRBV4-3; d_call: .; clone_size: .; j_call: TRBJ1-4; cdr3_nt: TGCGCCAGCAGCCAAGTTTCTTCGGGATTTGAAAAACTGTTTTTT; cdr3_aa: CASSQVSSGFEKLFF
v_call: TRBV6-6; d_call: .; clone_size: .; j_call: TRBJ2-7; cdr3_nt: TGTGCCAGCAGTTACGTGGATAGGCGCGAGCAGTACTTC; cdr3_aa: CASSYVDRREQYF
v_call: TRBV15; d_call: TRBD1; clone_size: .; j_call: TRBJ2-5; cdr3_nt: TGTGCCACCAGCAGGGACAGGGGGCTGGAGACCCAGTACTTC; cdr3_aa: CATSRDRGLETQYF
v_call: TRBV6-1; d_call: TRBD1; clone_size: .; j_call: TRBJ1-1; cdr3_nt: TGTGCCAGCATAGCGACAGGGCACACTGAAGCTTTCTTT; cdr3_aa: CASIATGHTEAFF
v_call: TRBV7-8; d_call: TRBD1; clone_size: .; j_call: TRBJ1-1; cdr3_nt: TGTGCCAGCAGCCAGAGCCCGGGACAGGTGAACACTGAAGCTTTCTTT; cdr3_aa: CASSQSPGQVNTEAFF